The clone carrying this T cell receptor beta chain has a handful of counts. Its antigen is as yet unknown. Trimming stripped 0 bases from V and 6 bases from J, with 13 bases between. This CDR3 spans 15 amino acids. Germline V gene lookup returns CDR1 MNHEY and CDR2 SVGAGI. The sample belongs to a study of CD8 T cells in ankylosing spondylitis. Making use of molecular barcodes, quantitative 5'-RACE generated TCR beta libraries. TCRdb reanalysed the 5' RACE reads using MiXCR and keeps one entry per CDR3 protein. The sample yields 250,000 to 350,000 distinct CDR3 sequences, roughly 8% seen once. General observations from the study: Made up of 7 to 9 highly homologous variants, a TCR beta motif appeared characteristic of ankylosing spondylitis blood.

The receptor's source is a male donor with ankylosing spondylitis. The specimen was blood, either unsorted or a sorted T cell fraction (not recorded which). The chain has TRBV6-5 and TRBJ2-3, with D possibly matching TRBD1 (5 bases). CDR3: CASSYSKGQGDTQYF. CDR3 bases: TGTGCCAGCAGTTACTCGAAGGGCCAGGGTGATACGCAGTATTTT.